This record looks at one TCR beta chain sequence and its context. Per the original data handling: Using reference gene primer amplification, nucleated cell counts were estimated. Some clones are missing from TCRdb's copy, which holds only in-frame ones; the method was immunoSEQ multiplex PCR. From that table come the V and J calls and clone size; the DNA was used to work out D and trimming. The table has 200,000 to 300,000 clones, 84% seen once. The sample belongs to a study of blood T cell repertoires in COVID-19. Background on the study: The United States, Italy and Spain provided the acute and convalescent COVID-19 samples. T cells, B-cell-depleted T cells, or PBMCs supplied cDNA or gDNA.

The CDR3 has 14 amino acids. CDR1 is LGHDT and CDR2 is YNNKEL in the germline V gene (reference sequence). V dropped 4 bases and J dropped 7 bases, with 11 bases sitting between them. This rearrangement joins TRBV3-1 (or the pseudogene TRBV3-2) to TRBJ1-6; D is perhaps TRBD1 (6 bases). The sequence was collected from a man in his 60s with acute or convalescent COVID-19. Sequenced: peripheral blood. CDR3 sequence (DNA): TGTGCCAGCAGCCTACGAGACAGGAATTCACCCCTCCACTTT. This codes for CASSLRDRNSPLHF.